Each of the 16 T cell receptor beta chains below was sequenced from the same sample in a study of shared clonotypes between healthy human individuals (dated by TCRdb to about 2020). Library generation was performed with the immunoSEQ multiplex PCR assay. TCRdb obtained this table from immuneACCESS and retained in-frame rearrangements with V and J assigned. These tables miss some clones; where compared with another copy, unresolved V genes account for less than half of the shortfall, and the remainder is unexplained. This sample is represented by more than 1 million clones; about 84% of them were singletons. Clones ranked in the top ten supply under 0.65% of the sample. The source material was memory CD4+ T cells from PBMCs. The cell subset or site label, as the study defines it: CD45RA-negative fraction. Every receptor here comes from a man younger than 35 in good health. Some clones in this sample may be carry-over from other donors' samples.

Here the CDR3 reads CASSEARGLGPNEQFF. DNA of the CDR3: TGTGCCAGCAGTGAAGCCCGGGGACTGGGGCCGAATGAGCAGTTCTTC. The chain is built from TRBV2 and TRBJ2-1; a possible D gene is TRBD2 (6 bases). Germline V gene sequence: CDR1 SNHLY, CDR2 FYNNEI. The CDR3 has 16 amino acids. The V end was cut by 0 bases, the J end by 7 bases, with 16 bases between.

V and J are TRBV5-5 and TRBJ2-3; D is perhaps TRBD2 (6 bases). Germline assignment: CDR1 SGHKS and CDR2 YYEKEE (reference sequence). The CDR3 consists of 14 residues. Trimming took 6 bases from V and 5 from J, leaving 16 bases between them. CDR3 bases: TGTGCCAGCACCAATGGAGGGTCTGGAGATACGCAGTATTTT. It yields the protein CASTNGGSGDTQYF.

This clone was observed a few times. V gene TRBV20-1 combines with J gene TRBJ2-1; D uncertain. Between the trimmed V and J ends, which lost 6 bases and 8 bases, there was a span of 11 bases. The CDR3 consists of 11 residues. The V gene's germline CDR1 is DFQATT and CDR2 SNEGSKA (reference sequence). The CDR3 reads CSARYFDEQFF. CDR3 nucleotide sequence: TGCAGTGCCCGGTATTTCGATGAGCAGTTCTTC.

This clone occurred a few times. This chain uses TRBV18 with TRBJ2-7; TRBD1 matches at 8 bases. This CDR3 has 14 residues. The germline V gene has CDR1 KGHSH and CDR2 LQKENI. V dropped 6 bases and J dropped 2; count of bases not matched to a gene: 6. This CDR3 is CASSGQGLAYEQYF. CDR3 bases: TGTGCCAGCTCCGGACAGGGTTTAGCCTACGAGCAGTACTTC.

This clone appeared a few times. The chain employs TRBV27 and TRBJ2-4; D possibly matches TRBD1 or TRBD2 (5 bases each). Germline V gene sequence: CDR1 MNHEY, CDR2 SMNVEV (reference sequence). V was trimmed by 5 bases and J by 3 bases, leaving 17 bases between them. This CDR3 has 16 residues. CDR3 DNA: TGTGCCAGCAGTGTAGGTGGGTCAGGGAGCAAAAACATTCAGTACTTC. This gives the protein CASSVGGSGSKNIQYF.

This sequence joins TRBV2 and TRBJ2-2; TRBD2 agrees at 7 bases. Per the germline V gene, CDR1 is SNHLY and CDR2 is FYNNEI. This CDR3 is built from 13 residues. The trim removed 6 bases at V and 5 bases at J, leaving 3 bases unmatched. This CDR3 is CASRRTRTGELFF. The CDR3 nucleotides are TGTGCCAGCAGGAGGACTAGAACCGGGGAGCTGTTTTTT.

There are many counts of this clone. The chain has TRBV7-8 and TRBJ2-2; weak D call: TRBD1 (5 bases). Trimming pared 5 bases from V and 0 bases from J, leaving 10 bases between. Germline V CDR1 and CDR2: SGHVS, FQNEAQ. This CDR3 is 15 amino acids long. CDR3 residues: CASSPRDSNTGELFF. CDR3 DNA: TGTGCCAGCAGCCCCAGGGATTCGAACACCGGGGAGCTGTTTTTT.

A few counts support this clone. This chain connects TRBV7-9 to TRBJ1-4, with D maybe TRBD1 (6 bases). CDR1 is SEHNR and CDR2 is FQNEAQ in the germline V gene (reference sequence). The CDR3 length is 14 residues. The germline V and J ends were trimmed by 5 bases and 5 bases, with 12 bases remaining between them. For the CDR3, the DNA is TGTGCCAGCAGCCGTCGGACAGAAAATGAAAAACTGTTTTTT. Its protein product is CASSRRTENEKLFF.

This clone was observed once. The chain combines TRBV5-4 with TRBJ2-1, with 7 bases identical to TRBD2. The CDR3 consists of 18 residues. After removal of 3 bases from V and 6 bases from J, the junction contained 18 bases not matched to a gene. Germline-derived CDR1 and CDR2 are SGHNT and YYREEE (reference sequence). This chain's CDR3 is CASSWPRGLGGSANEQFF. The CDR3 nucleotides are TGTGCCAGCAGCTGGCCCCGCGGGTTGGGCGGGAGTGCCAATGAGCAGTTCTTC.

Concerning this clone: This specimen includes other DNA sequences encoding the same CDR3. CDR3: CASSVAPGDTQYF. CDR3 nucleotides: TGTGCCAGCAGCGTAGCTCCAGGAGATACGCAGTATTTT. The chain joins TRBV9 to TRBJ2-3; D gene ambiguous. The CDR3 length is 13 residues. Per the germline V gene, CDR1 is SGDLS and CDR2 is YYNGEE. V was shortened by 0 bases and J by 5 bases, with 7 bases between the two germline ends.

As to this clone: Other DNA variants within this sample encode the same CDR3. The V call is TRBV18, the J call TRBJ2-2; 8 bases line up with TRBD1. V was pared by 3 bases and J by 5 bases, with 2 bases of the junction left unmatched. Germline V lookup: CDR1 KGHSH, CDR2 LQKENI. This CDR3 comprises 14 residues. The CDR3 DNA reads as TGTGCCAGCTCACCGCGACAGGGGACCGGGGAGCTGTTTTTT. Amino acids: CASSPRQGTGELFF.

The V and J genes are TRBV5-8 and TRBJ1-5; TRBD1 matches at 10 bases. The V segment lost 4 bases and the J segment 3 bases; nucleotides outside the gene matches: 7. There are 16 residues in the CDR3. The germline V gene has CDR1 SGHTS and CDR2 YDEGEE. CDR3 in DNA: TGTGCCAGCAGCCCCTGGACAGGGGGATTCAATCAGCCCCAGCATTTT. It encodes CASSPWTGGFNQPQHF. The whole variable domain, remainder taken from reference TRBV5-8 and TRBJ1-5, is EAGVTQSPTHLIKTRGQQATLRCSPISGHTSVYWYQQALGLGLQFLLWYDEGEERNRGNFPPRFSGRQFPNYSSELNVNALELEDSALYLCASSPWTGGFNQPQHFGDGTRLSIL.

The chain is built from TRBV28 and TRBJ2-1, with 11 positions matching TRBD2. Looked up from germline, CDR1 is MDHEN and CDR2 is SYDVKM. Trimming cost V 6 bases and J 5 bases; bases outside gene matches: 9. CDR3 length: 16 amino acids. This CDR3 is CASSSGKGLADNEQFF. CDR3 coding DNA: TGTGCCAGCAGCTCGGGGAAGGGACTAGCGGACAATGAGCAGTTCTTC.

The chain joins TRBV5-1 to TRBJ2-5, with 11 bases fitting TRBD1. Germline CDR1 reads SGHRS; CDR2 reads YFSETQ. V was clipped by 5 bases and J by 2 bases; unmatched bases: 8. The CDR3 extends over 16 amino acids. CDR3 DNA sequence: TGCGCCAGCAGGTACGGACAGGGGGCTGGTCAAGAGACCCAGTACTTC. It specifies CASRYGQGAGQETQYF.

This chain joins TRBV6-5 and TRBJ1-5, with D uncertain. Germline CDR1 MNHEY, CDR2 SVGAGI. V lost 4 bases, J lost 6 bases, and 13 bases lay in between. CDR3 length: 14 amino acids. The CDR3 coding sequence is TGTGCCAGCAGTTCCTCTGCATCGGTTCAGCCCCAGCATTTT. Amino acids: CASSSSASVQPQHF.

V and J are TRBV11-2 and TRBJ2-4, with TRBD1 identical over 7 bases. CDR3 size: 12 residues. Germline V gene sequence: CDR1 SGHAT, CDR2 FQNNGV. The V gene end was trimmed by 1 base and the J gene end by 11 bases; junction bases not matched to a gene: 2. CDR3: CASSLAGQLQYF. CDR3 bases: TGTGCCAGCAGCTTAGCGGGACAGCTTCAGTACTTC.